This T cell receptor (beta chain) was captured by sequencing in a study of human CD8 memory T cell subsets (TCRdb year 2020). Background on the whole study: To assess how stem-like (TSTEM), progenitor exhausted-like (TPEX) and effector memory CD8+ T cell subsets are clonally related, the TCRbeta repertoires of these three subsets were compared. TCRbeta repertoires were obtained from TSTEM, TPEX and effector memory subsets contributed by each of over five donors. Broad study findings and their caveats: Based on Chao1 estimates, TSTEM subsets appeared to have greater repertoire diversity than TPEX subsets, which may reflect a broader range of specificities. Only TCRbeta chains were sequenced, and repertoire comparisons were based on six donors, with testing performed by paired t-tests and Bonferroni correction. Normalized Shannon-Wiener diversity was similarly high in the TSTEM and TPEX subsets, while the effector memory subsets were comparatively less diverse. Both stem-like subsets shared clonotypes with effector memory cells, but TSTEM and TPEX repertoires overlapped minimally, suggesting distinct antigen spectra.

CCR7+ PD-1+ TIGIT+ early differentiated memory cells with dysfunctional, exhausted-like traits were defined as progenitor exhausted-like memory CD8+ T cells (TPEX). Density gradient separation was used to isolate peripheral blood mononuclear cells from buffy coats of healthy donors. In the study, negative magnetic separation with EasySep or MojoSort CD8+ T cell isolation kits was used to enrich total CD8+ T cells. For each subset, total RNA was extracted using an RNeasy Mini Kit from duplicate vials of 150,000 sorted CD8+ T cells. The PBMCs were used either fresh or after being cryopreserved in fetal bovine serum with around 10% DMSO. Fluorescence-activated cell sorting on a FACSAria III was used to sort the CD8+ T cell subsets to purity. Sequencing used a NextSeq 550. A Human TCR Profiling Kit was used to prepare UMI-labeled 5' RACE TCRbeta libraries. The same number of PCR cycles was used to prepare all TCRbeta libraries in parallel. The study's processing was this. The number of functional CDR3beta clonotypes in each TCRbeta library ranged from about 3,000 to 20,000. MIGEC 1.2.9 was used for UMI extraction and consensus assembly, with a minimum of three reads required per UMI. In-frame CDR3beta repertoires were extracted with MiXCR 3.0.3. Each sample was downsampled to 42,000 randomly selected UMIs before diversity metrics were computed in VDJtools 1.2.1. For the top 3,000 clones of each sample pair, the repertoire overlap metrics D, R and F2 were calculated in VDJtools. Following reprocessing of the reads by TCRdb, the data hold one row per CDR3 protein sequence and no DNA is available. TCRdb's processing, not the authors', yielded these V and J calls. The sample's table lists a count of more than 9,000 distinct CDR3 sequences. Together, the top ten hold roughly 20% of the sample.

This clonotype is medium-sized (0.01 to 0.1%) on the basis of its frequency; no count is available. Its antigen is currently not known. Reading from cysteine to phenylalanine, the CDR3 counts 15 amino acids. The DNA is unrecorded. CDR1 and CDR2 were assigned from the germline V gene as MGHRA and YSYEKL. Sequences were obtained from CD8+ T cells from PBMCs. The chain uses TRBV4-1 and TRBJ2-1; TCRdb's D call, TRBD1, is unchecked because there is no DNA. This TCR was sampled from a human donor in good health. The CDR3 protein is CASSQEGGFNNEQFF.